A single T cell receptor (beta chain) is shown here with its context. What it binds is unknown. These data belong to a study of T cell responses to AZD1222 COVID-19 vaccine. The method was immunoSEQ multiplex PCR; TCRdb's version includes in-frame clones alone and lacks a portion of them. The sample holds about 150,000 clones; about nine tenths are singletons and the top ten take under 1.5%. It was second doses at about 4 or about 12 weeks that were pooled. V was clipped by 3 bases and J by 1 base, with 12 bases between them. Germline CDR1 reads MGHDK; CDR2 reads SYGVNS. The CDR3 sequence is 15 residues long. Findings and limits, study-wide: Repertoires were obtained only post-peak T cell response. Baseline serology detected seropositivity in only a handful of AZD1222 recipients.

This chain uses TRBV25-1 with TRBJ1-2, with D maybe TRBD1 (5 bases). The specimen comprised peripheral blood, sampled 28 days after the second AZD1222 dose. This clonotype originated in an adult who received the AZD1222 COVID-19 vaccine. The CDR3 sequence: CASSEPGSINYGYTF. The CDR3 nucleotides read TGTGCCAGCAGTGAGCCAGGGAGTATTAACTATGGCTACACCTTC.